This TCR beta chain appears in the sequencing data of a study of Ad26.COV2.S vaccination and SARS-CoV-2 variants. Stated treatment: approximately 18 received Ad26.COV2.S at low or high dose, single or two shots; about 5 received placebo; per-sample allocation not given. Sample collection was performed on day 63 after the first vaccine or placebo injection. Findings and caveats of the study: From the TCR breadth and depth analyses, total T cell responses may have been underestimated.

V shed 3 bases and J shed 1 base, with 13 bases lying between them. Looked up from germline, CDR1 is MNHNS and CDR2 is SASEGT. The CDR3 sequence is 15 residues long. As concerns this clone: No antigen is known for it.

Libraries were prepared by immunoSEQ multiplex PCR; TCRdb keeps only in-frame clonotypes and omits some of them. The profile shows 350,000 to 600,000 clones, approximately 90% of them singletons. V usage is TRBV6-1 and J usage is TRBJ2-7; tentatively, D is TRBD1 (5 bases). Sequencing used peripheral blood, obtained in a trial of Ad26.COV2.S vaccine versus placebo. This TCR came from a person aged 18-65 years who received the Ad26.COV2.S COVID-19 vaccine or a placebo. This CDR3 is CASSDHSRASYEQYF. As DNA, the CDR3 is TGTGCCAGCAGTGACCATAGCAGGGCTTCCTACGAGCAGTACTTC.